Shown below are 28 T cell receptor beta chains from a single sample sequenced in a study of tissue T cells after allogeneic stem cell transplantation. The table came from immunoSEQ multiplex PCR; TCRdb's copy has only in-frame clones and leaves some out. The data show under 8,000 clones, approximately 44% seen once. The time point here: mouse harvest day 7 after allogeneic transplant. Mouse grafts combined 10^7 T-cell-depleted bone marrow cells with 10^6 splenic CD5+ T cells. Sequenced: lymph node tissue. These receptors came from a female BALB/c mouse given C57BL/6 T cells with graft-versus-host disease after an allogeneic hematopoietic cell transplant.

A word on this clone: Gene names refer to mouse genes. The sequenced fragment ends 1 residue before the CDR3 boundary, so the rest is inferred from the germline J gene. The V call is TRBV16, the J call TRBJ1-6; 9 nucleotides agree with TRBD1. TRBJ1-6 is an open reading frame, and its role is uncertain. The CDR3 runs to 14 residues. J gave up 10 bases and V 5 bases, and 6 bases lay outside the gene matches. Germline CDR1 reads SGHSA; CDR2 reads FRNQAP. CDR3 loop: CASSATGGGSPLYF. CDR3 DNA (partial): TGTGCAAGCAGCGCAACAGGGGGCGGATCGCCCCTCTAC.

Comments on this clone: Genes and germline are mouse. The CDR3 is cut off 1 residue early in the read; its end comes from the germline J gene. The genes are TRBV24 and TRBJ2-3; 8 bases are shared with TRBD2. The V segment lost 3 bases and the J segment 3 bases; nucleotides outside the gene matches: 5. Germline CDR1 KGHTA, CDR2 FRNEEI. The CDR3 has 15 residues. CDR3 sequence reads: CASSLGGARAETLYF. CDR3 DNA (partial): TGTGCCAGCAGTCTCGGGGGGGCGCGAGCAGAAACGCTGTAT.

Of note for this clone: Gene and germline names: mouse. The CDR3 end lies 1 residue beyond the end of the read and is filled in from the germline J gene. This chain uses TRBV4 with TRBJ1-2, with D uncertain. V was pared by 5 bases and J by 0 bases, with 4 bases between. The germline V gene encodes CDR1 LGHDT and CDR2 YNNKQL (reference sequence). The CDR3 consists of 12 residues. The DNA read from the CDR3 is TGTGCCAGCAGCCGTGCAAACTCCGACTACACC. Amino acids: CASSRANSDYT. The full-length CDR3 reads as CASSRANSDYTF.

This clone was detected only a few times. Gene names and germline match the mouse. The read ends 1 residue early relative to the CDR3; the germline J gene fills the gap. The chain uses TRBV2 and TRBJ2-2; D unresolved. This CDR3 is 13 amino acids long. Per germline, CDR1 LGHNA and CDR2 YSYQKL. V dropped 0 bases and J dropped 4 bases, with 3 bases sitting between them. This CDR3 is CASSQEGTGQLYF. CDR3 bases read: TGTGCCAGCAGCCAAGAAGGCACCGGGCAGCTCTAC. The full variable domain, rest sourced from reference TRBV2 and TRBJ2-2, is DPKIIQKPKYLVAVTGSEKILICEQYLGHNAMYWYRQSAKKPLEFMFSYSYQKLMDNQTASSRFQPQSSKKNHLDLQITALKPDDSATYFCASSQEGTGQLYFGEGSKLTVL.

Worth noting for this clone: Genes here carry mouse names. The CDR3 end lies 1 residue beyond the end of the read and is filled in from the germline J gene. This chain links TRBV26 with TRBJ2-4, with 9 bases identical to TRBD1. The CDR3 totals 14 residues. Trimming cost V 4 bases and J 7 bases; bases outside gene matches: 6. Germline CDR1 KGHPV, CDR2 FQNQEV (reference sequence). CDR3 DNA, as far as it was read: TGTGCCAGCAGTCCGGGACAGGGTAGAGACACCTTGTAC. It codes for CASSPGQGRDTLY. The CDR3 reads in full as CASSPGQGRDTLYF.

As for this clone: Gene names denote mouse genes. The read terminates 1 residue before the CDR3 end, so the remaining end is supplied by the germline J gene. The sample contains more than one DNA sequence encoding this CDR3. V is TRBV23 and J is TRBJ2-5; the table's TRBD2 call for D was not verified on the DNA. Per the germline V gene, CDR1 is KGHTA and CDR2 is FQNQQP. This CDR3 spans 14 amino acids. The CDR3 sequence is CSSSQVGDQDTQYF. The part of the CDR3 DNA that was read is TGCTCCAGCAGCCAAGTGGGGGACCAAGACACCCAGTAC.

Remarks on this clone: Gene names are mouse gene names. The covered CDR3 bases are TGTGCCAGCAGTGATGCAGGACTGGGGGGGCGTCAAAACACCTTGTAC. Protein product: CASSDAGLGGRQNTLY. The full CDR3 protein reads CASSDAGLGGRQNTLYF. J is TRBJ2-4 and V is TRBV13-1, with 13 bases aligning to TRBD2. The read ends 1 residue before the CDR3 terminus; that terminus is restored from the germline J gene. Trimming cost V 0 bases and J 1 base; bases outside gene matches: 2. This CDR3 has 17 residues. Looked up from germline, CDR1 is NSHNY and CDR2 is SYGAGN.

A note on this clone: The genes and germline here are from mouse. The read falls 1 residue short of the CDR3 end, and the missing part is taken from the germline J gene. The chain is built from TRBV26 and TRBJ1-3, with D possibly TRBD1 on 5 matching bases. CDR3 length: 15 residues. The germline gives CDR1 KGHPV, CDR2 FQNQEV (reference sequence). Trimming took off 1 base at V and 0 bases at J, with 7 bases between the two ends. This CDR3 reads CASSLWGGSGNTLYF. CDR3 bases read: TGTGCCAGCAGTCTGTGGGGGGGTTCTGGAAATACGCTCTAT. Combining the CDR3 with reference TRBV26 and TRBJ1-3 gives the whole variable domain NSKVIQTPRYLVKGQGQKAKMRCIPEKGHPVVFWYQQNKNNEFKFLINFQNQEVLQQIDMTEKRFSAECPSNSPCSLEIQSSEAGDSALYLCASSLWGGSGNTLYFGEGSRLIVV.

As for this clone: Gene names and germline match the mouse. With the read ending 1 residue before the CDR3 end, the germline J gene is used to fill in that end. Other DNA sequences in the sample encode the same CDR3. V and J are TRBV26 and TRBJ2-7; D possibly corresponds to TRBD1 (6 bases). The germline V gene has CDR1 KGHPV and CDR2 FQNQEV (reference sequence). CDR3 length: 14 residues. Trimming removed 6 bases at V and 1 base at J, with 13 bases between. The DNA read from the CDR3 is TGTGCCAGCAGCCTTCCGGGACAATCCTATGAACAGTAC. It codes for CASSLPGQSYEQY. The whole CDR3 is CASSLPGQSYEQYF.

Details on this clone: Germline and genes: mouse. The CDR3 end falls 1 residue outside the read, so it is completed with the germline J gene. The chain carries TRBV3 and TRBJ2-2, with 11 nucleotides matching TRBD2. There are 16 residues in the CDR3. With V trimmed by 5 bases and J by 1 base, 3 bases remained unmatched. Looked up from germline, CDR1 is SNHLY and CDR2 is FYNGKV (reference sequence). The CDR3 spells CASSPGLGGNTGQLYF. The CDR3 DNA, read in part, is TGTGCCAGCAGCCCCGGACTGGGGGGAAACACCGGGCAGCTCTAC.

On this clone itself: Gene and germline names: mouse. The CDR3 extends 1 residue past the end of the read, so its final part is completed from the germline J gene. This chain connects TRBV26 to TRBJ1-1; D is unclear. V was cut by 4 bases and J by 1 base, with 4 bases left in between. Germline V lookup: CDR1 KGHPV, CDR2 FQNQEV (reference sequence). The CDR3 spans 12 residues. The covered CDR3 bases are TGTGCCAGCAGTCAGGGGAACACAGAAGTCTTC. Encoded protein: CASSQGNTEVF. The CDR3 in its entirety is CASSQGNTEVFF.

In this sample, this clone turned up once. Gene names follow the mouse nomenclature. This CDR3 reads CASGADWGGLETLYF. CDR3 DNA (partial): TGTGCCAGCGGTGCTGACTGGGGGGGCCTAGAAACGCTGTAT. The rearrangement links TRBV13-2 to TRBJ2-3; 12 bases align to TRBD2. The read is 1 residue too short to cover the CDR3 end, so that end is filled in from the germline J gene. Germline assignment: CDR1 NNHNN and CDR2 SYGAGS (reference sequence). This CDR3 spans 15 amino acids. The V gene end was trimmed by 3 bases and the J gene end by 5 bases; junction bases not matched to a gene: 4.

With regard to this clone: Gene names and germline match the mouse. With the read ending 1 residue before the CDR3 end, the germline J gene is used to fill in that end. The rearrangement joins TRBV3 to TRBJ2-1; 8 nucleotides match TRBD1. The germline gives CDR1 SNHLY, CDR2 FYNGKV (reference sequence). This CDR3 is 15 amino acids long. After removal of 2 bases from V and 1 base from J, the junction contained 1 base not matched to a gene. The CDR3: CASSLRTGNYAEQFF. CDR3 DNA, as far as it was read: TGTGCCAGCAGCTTAAGGACAGGGAACTATGCTGAGCAGTTC.

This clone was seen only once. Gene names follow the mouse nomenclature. CDR3 amino acids: CASSLGQNTGQLYF. The DNA read from the CDR3 is TGTGCCAGCAGTCTGGGACAAAACACCGGGCAGCTCTAC. V and J are TRBV26 and TRBJ2-2, with a tentative D call TRBD1 (5 bases). The CDR3 end lies 1 residue beyond the end of the read and is filled in from the germline J gene. This CDR3 region has 14 residues. Germline V lookup: CDR1 KGHPV, CDR2 FQNQEV (reference sequence). The germline V and J ends were trimmed by 2 bases and 1 base, with 5 bases remaining between them.

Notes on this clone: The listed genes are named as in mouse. This chain's CDR3 is CASSPGLGGYEQYF. The CDR3 bases that were read are TGTGCCAGCAGTCCCGGACTGGGGGGCTATGAACAGTAC. The chain is built from TRBV24 and TRBJ2-7; 11 nucleotides align to TRBD2. The read terminates 1 residue ahead of where the CDR3 ends, so the germline J gene completes it. The CDR3 has 14 amino acids. The junction had 2 bases not matched to a gene; V was cut back by 4 bases and J by 3 bases. CDR1 and CDR2 from the germline V gene are KGHTA and FRNEEI.

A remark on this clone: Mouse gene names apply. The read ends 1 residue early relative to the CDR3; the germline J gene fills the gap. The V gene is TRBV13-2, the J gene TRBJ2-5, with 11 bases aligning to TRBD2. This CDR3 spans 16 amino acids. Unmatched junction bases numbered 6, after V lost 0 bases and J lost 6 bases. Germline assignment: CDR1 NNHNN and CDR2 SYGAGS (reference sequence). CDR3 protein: CASGDAGLGERDTQYF. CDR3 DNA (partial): TGTGCCAGCGGTGATGCGGGACTGGGGGAGAGGGACACCCAGTAC.

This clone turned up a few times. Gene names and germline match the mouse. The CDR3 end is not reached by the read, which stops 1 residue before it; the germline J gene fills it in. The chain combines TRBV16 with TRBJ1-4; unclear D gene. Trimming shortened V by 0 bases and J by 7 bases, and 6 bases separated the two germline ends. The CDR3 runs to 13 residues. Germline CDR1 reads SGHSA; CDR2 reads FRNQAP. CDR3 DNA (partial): TGTGCAAGCAGCTTAGAGGGAGCCGAAAGATTATTT. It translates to CASSLEGAERLF. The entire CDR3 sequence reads CASSLEGAERLFF.

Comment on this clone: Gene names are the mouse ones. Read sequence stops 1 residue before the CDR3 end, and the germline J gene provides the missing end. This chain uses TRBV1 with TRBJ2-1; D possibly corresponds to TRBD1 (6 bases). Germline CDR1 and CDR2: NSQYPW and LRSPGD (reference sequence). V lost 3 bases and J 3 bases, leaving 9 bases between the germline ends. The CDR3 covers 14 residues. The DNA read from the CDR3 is TGCACCTGCAGTGCCGGGACAATCTATGCTGAGCAGTTC. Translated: CTCSAGTIYAEQF. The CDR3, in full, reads CTCSAGTIYAEQFF.

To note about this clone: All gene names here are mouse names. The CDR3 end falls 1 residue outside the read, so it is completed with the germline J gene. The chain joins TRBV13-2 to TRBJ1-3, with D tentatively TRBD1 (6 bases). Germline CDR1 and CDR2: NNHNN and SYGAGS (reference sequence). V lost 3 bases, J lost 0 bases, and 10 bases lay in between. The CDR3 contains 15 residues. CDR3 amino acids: CASGAPDSSGNTLYF. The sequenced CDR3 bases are TGTGCCAGCGGTGCCCCGGACAGTTCTGGAAATACGCTCTAT.

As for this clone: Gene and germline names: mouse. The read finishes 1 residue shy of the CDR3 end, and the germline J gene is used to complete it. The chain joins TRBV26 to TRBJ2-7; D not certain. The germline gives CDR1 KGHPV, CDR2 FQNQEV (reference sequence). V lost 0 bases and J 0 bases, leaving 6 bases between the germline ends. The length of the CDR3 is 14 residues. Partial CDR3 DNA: TGTGCCAGCAGTCTGTCGCAAATCTCCTATGAACAGTAC. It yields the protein CASSLSQISYEQY. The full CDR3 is CASSLSQISYEQYF. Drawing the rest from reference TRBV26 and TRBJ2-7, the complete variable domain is NSKVIQTPRYLVKGQGQKAKMRCIPEKGHPVVFWYQQNKNNEFKFLINFQNQEVLQQIDMTEKRFSAECPSNSPCSLEIQSSEAGDSALYLCASSLSQISYEQYFGPGTRLTVL.

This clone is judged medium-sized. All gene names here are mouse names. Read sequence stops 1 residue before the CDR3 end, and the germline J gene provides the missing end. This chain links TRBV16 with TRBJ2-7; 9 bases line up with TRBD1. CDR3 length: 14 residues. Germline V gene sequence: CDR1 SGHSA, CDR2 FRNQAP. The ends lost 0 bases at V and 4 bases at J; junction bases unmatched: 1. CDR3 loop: CASSLETGGYEQYF. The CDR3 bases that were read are TGTGCAAGCAGCTTAGAGACAGGGGGTTATGAACAGTAC.

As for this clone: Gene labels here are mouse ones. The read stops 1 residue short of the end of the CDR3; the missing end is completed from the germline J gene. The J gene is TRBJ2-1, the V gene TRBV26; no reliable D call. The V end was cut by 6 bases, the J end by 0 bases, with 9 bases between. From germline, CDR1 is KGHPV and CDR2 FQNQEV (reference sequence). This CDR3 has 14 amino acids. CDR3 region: CASSPPSNYAEQFF. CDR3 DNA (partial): TGTGCCAGCAGCCCTCCCAGTAACTATGCTGAGCAGTTC.

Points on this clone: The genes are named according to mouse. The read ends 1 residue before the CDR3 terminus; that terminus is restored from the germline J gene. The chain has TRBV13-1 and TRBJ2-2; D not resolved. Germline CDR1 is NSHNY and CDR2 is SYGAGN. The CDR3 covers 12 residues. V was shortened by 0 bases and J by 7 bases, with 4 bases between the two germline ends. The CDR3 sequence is CASSDGGGQLYF. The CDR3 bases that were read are TGTGCCAGCAGTGATGGGGGCGGGCAGCTCTAC.

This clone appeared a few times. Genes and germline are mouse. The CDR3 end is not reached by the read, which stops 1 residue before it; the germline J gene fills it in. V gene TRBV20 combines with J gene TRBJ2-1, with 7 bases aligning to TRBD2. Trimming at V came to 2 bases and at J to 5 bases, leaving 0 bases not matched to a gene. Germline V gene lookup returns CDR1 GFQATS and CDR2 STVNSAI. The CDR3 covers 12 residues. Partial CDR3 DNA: TGTGGTGCTAGGACTGGGGATGCTGAGCAGTTC. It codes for CGARTGDAEQF. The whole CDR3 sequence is CGARTGDAEQFF.

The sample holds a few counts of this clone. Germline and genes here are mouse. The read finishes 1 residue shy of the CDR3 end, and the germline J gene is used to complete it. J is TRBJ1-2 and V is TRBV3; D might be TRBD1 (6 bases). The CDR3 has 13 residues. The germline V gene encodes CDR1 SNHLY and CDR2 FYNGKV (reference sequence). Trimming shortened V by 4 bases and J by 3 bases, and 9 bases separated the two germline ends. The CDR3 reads CASSSGADSDYTF. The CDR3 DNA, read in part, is TGTGCCAGCAGCTCAGGGGCGGACTCCGACTACACC. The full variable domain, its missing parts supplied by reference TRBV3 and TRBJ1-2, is GPKVLQIPSHQIIDMGQMVTLNCDPVSNHLYFYWYKQILGQQMEFLVNFYNGKVMEKSKLFKDQFSVERPDGSYFTLKIQPTALEDSAVYFCASSSGADSDYTFGSGTRLLVI.

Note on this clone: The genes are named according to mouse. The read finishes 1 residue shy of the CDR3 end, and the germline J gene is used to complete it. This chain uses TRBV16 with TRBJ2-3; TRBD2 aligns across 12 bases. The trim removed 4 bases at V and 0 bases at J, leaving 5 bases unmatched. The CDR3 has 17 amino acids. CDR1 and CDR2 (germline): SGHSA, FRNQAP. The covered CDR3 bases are TGTGCAAGCAGCTCCGGACTGGGGGGGTCTAGTGCAGAAACGCTGTAT. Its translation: CASSSGLGGSSAETLY. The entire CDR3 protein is CASSSGLGGSSAETLYF.

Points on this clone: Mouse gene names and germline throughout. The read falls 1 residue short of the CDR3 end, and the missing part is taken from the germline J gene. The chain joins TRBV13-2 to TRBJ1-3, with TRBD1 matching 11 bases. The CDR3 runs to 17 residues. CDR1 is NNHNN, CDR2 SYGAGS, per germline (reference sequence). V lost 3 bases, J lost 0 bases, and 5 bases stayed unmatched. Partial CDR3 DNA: TGTGCCAGCGGTGTCCGGGACAGGGGGAATTCTGGAAATACGCTCTAT. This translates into CASGVRDRGNSGNTLY. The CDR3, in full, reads CASGVRDRGNSGNTLYF.

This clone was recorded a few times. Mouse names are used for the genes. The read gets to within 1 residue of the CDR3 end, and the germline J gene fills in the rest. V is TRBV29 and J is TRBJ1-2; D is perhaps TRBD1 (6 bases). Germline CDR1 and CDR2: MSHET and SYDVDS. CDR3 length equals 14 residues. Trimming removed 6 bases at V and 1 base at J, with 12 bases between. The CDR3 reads CASSPRDKNSDYTF. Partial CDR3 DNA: TGTGCTAGCAGCCCCCGGGACAAAAACTCCGACTACACC.